One sample yielded the 26 T cell receptor beta chains listed below, sequenced in a study of T cell repertoires in cytomegalovirus infection. Using its own MiXCR run on the reads, TCRdb lists one record per CDR3 protein. The repertoire holds approximately 490,000 distinct CDR3 sequences, with around 10% as singletons. Sequences were obtained from PBMCs. These receptor sequences come from a human donor in good health (CMV status not recorded). Some clones in this sample may be carry-over from other donors' samples.

This clonotype was seen many times. This CDR3 reads CASSYSGQQGSGTQYF. Here the CDR3 DNA reads TGTGCCAGCAGTTACTCGGGACAGCAAGGGTCAGGGACCCAGTACTTC. The genes are TRBV6-5 and TRBJ2-5; TRBD1 matches 7 bases. V gave up 0 bases and J gave up 7 bases; unmatched junction bases: 11. Per germline, CDR1 MNHEY and CDR2 SVGAGI. The CDR3 consists of 16 residues.

The V call is TRBV11-2, the J call TRBJ2-3; 14 bases map to TRBD2. Germline V lookup: CDR1 SGHAT, CDR2 FQNNGV. V shed 4 bases and J 2 bases; nucleotides not matched to a gene: 11. This CDR3 spans 19 amino acids. CDR3 sequence: CASSSPRLGLAGDTDTQYF. The CDR3 bases are TGTGCCAGCAGCTCACCCCGGCTGGGACTAGCGGGGGACACAGATACGCAGTATTTT.

This clonotype has a handful of counts. V is TRBV9 and J is TRBJ2-2, with D hard to call. The V gene's germline CDR1 is SGDLS and CDR2 YYNGEE. Trimming cost V 3 bases and J 0 bases, with 12 bases left between them. The CDR3 runs to 16 residues. In nucleotides, the CDR3 is TGTGCCAGCAGCGCCCGCTCGTCGGCGAACACCGGGGAGCTGTTTTTT. Its translation: CASSARSSANTGELFF.

CDR3 protein: CSVEGKGGSYNEQFF. In DNA form, the CDR3 reads TGCAGCGTTGAGGGGAAGGGGGGCTCCTACAATGAGCAGTTCTTC. The V gene is TRBV29-1, the J gene TRBJ2-1; D may correspond to TRBD1 or TRBD2 (6 bases each). This CDR3 is 15 amino acids long. Trimming took 3 bases from V and 0 from J, leaving 12 bases between them. The germline V gene encodes CDR1 SQVTM and CDR2 ANQGSEA.

Worth noting for this clonotype: This could be a read error, since a much larger clone is one nucleotide away. The V and J genes are TRBV12-3 or TRBV12-4 and TRBJ2-1; 16 bases line up with TRBD2. The CDR3 is 17 residues long. The CDR3, as DNA: TGTGCCAGCAGTTCGGGACTAGCGGGAGGGCCCGACAATGAGCAGTCCTTC. Translating it yields CASSSGLAGGPDNEQSF.

In this sample, this clonotype turned up many times. The rearrangement uses TRBV28 and TRBJ2-7, with 7 bases fitting TRBD1. From germline, CDR1 is MDHEN and CDR2 SYDVKM. V lost 2 bases to trimming and J lost 6 bases; unmatched junction nucleotides: 1. The CDR3 length is 12 residues. In nucleotides, the CDR3 is TGTGCCAGCAGTTTAAGGGGGCTCGAGCAGTACTTC. Protein sequence: CASSLRGLEQYF.

This clonotype was observed at least ten times. The chain couples TRBV2 to TRBJ1-5; D possibly corresponds to TRBD1 (6 bases). The CDR3 is 13 amino acids. CDR1 SNHLY and CDR2 FYNNEI come from the germline V gene. The V end lost 8 bases, the J end lost 7 bases, and 15 bases lay between the germline ends. CDR3 loop: CASGLTGWQPQHF. CDR3 nucleotide sequence: TGTGCCAGCGGCCTGACAGGTTGGCAGCCCCAGCATTTT.

This clonotype was found many times. The genes are TRBV11-3 and TRBJ2-2; D may be TRBD1 (6 bases). The CDR3 covers 16 residues. CDR1 and CDR2 (germline): SGHNT, YENEEA. Trimming shortened V by 2 bases and J by 1 base, and 11 bases separated the two germline ends. The CDR3 DNA follows: TGTGCCAGCAGCTTACAATACAGGGTGAACACCGGGGAGCTGTTTTTT. This encodes CASSLQYRVNTGELFF. Full variable domain (remainder filled in from reference TRBV11-3 and TRBJ2-2): EAGVVQSPRYKIIEKKQPVAFWCNPISGHNTLYWYLQNLGQGPELLIRYENEEAVDDSQLPKDRFSAERLKGVDSTLKIQPAELGDSAVYLCASSLQYRVNTGELFFGEGSRLTVL.

Many counts were recorded for this clonotype. The gene calls are TRBV10-3 and TRBJ1-5; D is perhaps TRBD1 (5 bases). From germline, CDR1 is ENHRY and CDR2 SYGVKD. CDR3 length: 16 amino acids. V gave up 2 bases and J gave up 1 base, with 12 bases separating them. CDR3 nucleotides: TGTGCCATCAGTGAGCAGGGACCGGTGAGCAATCAGCCCCAGCATTTT. Its protein is CAISEQGPVSNQPQHF.

This clonotype was found a few times. The V and J genes are TRBV23-1 and TRBJ2-7; D gene unclear. TRBV23-1 qualifies as an ORF whose function is uncertain. V was cut by 7 bases and J by 0 bases, with 16 bases left in between. The CDR3 has 15 amino acids. The CDR3 bases are TGCGCCAGCATCAGTAAGCAGGAGCACTCCTACGAGCAGTACTTC. Its protein product is CASISKQEHSYEQYF.

This clonotype was found many times. The rearrangement links TRBV5-1 to TRBJ2-1, with 10 nucleotides matching TRBD2. This CDR3 has 15 amino acids. Germline V gene data show CDR1 as SGHRS and CDR2 as YFSETQ. Unmatched junction bases numbered 3, after V lost 0 bases and J lost 6 bases. CDR3 DNA: TGCGCCAGCAGCTTGGCAGCGGGAGGGCTCAATGAGCAGTTCTTC. Its protein is CASSLAAGGLNEQFF.

This clonotype was counted at least ten times. The V and J genes are TRBV7-6 and TRBJ1-2; 7 nucleotides match TRBD1. The germline V gene encodes CDR1 SGHVS and CDR2 FNYEAQ. The CDR3 is 17 amino acids. V shed 5 bases and J 6 bases; nucleotides not matched to a gene: 18. The CDR3 loop reads CASSPDRGGPTLHGYTF. The CDR3 nucleotides are TGTGCCAGCAGCCCCGACAGAGGGGGCCCTACCCTTCATGGCTACACCTTC.

This clonotype was seen ten or more times. The gene calls are TRBV7-6 and TRBJ1-2, with D maybe TRBD1 (6 bases). Trimming removed 5 bases from V and 2 bases from J, with 18 bases in between. The CDR3 runs to 16 residues. The germline gives CDR1 SGHVS, CDR2 FNYEAQ. In DNA, the CDR3 is TGTGCCAGCAGCCGGGCGGGCCAGGGGCTGAACTATGGCTACACCTTC. Translated: CASSRAGQGLNYGYTF.

This clonotype was seen only a few times. This rearrangement joins TRBV2 to TRBJ2-5, with no clear D. The germline gives CDR1 SNHLY, CDR2 FYNNEI. With 0 bases removed from V and 5 bases from J, the gap between germline ends came to 10 bases. The CDR3 extends over 14 amino acids. CDR3 bases: TGTGCCAGCAGTGAAGCGCTTCTGGGCGAGACCCAGTACTTC. Translated: CASSEALLGETQYF. Full variable domain (rest looked up from reference TRBV2 and TRBJ2-5): EPEVTQTPSHQVTQMGQEVILRCVPISNHLYFYWYRQILGQKVEFLVSFYNNEISEKSEIFDDQFSVERPDGSNFTLKIRSTKLEDSAMYFCASSEALLGETQYFGPGTRLLVL.

This clonotype was picked up many times. The chain employs TRBV15 and TRBJ1-5; 8 nucleotides line up with TRBD1. The V gene's germline CDR1 is LNHNV and CDR2 YYDKDF (reference sequence). The junction had 6 bases not matched to a gene; V was cut back by 3 bases and J by 5 bases. The CDR3 is 15 amino acids. The CDR3 region is CATSSRTGWDQPQHF. CDR3 in DNA: TGTGCCACCAGCAGTAGGACAGGGTGGGATCAGCCCCAGCATTTT.

The rearrangement joins TRBV27 to TRBJ2-2; 9 positions agree with TRBD1. In germline, CDR1 is MNHEY, CDR2 SMNVEV (reference sequence). Losses at the gene ends were 7 bases for V and 5 bases for J; bases not matched to a gene: 8. The CDR3 consists of 15 residues. The CDR3 loop is CASTPRDRDTGELFF. The DNA for the CDR3 is TGTGCCAGCACCCCCCGGGACAGGGATACCGGGGAGCTGTTTTTT.

CDR3 sequence (DNA): TGTGCCAGTAGACAACAGGGGGCGAGGATGAACATTCAGTACTTC. This gives the protein CASRQQGARMNIQYF. This chain uses TRBV19 with TRBJ2-4; 9 nucleotides agree with TRBD1. CDR1 is LNHDA, CDR2 SQIVND, per germline (reference sequence). Losses at the gene ends were 6 bases for V and 7 bases for J; bases not matched to a gene: 10. The CDR3 is 15 amino acids.

This clonotype came up many times. V is TRBV6-1 and J is TRBJ1-2; no clear D. This CDR3 contains 14 residues. Deletions cut 1 base from V and 4 bases from J, with 10 bases between. From germline, CDR1 is MNHNS and CDR2 SASEGT. The CDR3 DNA reads TGTGCCAGCAGTGAAGGACTCCGACCCTATGGCTACACCTTC. Protein: CASSEGLRPYGYTF.

This clonotype was counted a few times. The chain couples TRBV20-1 to TRBJ2-1; 14 bases match TRBD2. The germline V gene has CDR1 DFQATT and CDR2 SNEGSKA (reference sequence). The V segment lost 5 bases and the J segment 15 bases; nucleotides outside the gene matches: 6. The CDR3 is 12 amino acids. CDR3 DNA: TGCAGTGCTTTAGGACTAGCGGGAGGTCTGTTCTTC. It translates to CSALGLAGGLFF.

This clonotype was found many times. The V call is TRBV14, the J call TRBJ1-6; D remains ambiguous. CDR3 length: 15 residues. Trimming cost V 1 base and J 9 bases, with 13 bases left between them. Germline lookup yields CDR1 SGHDN and CDR2 FVKESK. The CDR3 nucleotides are TGTGCCAGCAGCCAAGCTCCTAGAGAGGGTTCACCCCTCCACTTT. Protein product: CASSQAPREGSPLHF.

This clonotype was recorded many times. The V and J genes are TRBV12-3 or TRBV12-4 and TRBJ2-1; 9 bases map to TRBD2. Germline trimming cut 3 bases from V and 3 bases from J; bases unmatched to any gene: 3. The CDR3 length is 15 residues. The CDR3 nucleotides read TGTGCCAGCAGTTTCTCTAGCGGGGTCTACAATGAGCAGTTCTTC. As protein: CASSFSSGVYNEQFF.

This clonotype has a count of ten or more. The V and J genes are TRBV6-1 and TRBJ2-3; D remains unclear. The CDR3 extends over 14 amino acids. Per the germline V gene, CDR1 is MNHNS and CDR2 is SASEGT. V lost 10 bases to trimming and J lost 2 bases, with 16 bases between them. The CDR3 protein is CATKPGQHTDTQYF. The CDR3 coding sequence is TGTGCCACCAAGCCAGGCCAACACACAGATACGCAGTATTTT.

In this sample, this clonotype turned up a few times. The CDR3 loop is CASSVDRGGQPQHF. CDR3 sequence (DNA): TGTGCCAGCAGTGTCGACAGGGGAGGTCAGCCCCAGCATTTT. The chain carries TRBV6-5 and TRBJ1-5; the match to TRBD1 covers 8 bases. Germline V gene data show CDR1 as MNHEY and CDR2 as SVGAGI. This CDR3 is built from 14 residues. Losses at the gene ends were 5 bases for V and 6 bases for J; bases not matched to a gene: 6.

Many counts were recorded for this clonotype. This CDR3 is CASTPGQLTDTQYF. The CDR3 DNA reads as TGTGCCAGCACCCCGGGACAGCTGACAGATACGCAGTATTTT. This chain uses TRBV28 with TRBJ2-3; 7 bases line up with TRBD1. Trimming removed 7 bases from V and 3 bases from J; junction bases left unmatched: 7. The germline V gene encodes CDR1 MDHEN and CDR2 SYDVKM. There are 14 residues in the CDR3.

This clonotype came up many times. This sequence joins TRBV15 and TRBJ2-1; 7 bases fit TRBD2. CDR3 length: 13 amino acids. The trim removed 5 bases at V and 9 bases at J, leaving 7 bases unmatched. CDR1 and CDR2 (germline): LNHNV, YYDKDF (reference sequence). CDR3 loop: CATSGGGNGEQFF. The CDR3 DNA reads TGTGCCACCAGCGGGGGAGGGAACGGTGAGCAGTTCTTC.

Ten or more counts support this clonotype. This chain joins TRBV19 and TRBJ1-1, with D uncertain. CDR3 length equals 12 residues. Germline V gene lookup returns CDR1 LNHDA and CDR2 SQIVND (reference sequence). Trimming stripped 6 bases from V and 1 base from J, with 6 bases between. This chain's CDR3 is CASSLKNTEAFF. CDR3 sequence (DNA): TGTGCCAGTAGCCTCAAGAACACTGAAGCTTTCTTT.